This is a list of T cell receptor beta chains from one sample in a study of T cell clones after liver transplantation. Sequenced by immunoSEQ multiplex PCR; TCRdb stores in-frame clones only, minus some. Among some 23,000 clones listed, over 55% were seen once. The material was CD4+ T cells from blood, obtained before liver transplant. The origin of the receptors is a human donor who received a liver transplant. The CDR3 runs from the conserved cysteine through the conserved F or W. The D gene is left open where the match is weak. The size field is filled for only some rows; it gives once, few, many or a size class.

TRBJ2-2	NA	TRBV10-3	NA	TGTGCCATCAGTCTGGCTTCTCCCGGGGAGCTGTTTTTT	CAISLASPGELFF
TRBJ1-1	NA	TRBV29-1	NA	TGCAGCGGAGGGGAGTTCACTGAAGCTTTCTTT	CSGGEFTEAFF
TRBJ1-5	NA	TRBV30	once	TGTGCCTGGAGTGCGCAGGGAGGGCCGAATCAGCCCCAGCATTTT	CAWSAQGGPNQPQHF
TRBJ1-5	NA	TRBV7-8	NA	TGTGCCAGCAGCCGACAGGAAAATCAGCCCCAGCATTTT	CASSRQENQPQHF
TRBJ2-3	TRBD1	TRBV29-1	NA	TGCAGCGGGGGTGCGGGACAGGGGACAGATACGCAGTATTTT	CSGGAGQGTDTQYF
TRBJ2-1	TRBD1	TRBV6-1	NA	TGTGCCAGCAGTGAAGCCTCTGGGACAGGGGGCGGGAATGAGCAGTTCTTC	CASSEASGTGGGNEQFF
TRBJ2-5	TRBD1	TRBV27	NA	TGTGCCAGCAGTTCGGGACAGTGGGGCCAAGAGACCCAGTACTTC	CASSSGQWGQETQYF
TRBJ2-5	NA	TRBV5-1	once	TGCGCCAGCAGCTCCCTCCCCTGGGAAATGGAGACCCAGTACTTC	CASSSLPWEMETQYF
TRBJ2-7	NA	TRBV5-6	NA	TGTGCCAGCAGCTTGCCCGGGGCTTGGGGCGACGAGCAGTACTTC	CASSLPGAWGDEQYF
TRBJ2-5	NA	TRBV11-2	NA	TGTGCCAGCAGCTTAGTCGGCAGGGAAGAAGAGACCCAGTACTTC	CASSLVGREEETQYF
TRBJ2-1	TRBD1	TRBV5-6	few	TGTGCCAGCAGGGAAAAGGGGACAGGGGTCCATGAGCAGTTCTTC	CASREKGTGVHEQFF
TRBJ2-7	TRBD1	TRBV6-5	NA	TGTGCCAGCACCCCGGGACAGGGGGTCTCCTACGAGCAGTACTTC	CASTPGQGVSYEQYF
TRBJ1-4	NA	TRBV11-2	NA	TGTGCCAGCAGTCTGGGGGCACCAGGGTCCACTAATGAAAAACTGTTTTTT	CASSLGAPGSTNEKLFF
TRBJ1-2	NA	TRBV6-6	once	TGTGCCAGCAGTACTACCACCGGGACCATTAACTATGGCTACACCTTC	CASSTTTGTINYGYTF
TRBJ1-1	TRBD1	TRBV6-6	NA	TGTGCCAGCAGTACAACAGGGGGCACTGAAGCTTTCTTT	CASSTTGGTEAFF
TRBJ2-1	NA	TRBV29-1	NA	TGCAGCGTTGGGAGAAACAATGAGCAGTTCTTC	CSVGRNNEQFF
TRBJ1-2	TRBD1	TRBV6-4	NA	TGTGCCAGCAGTGGGGGGGGGACAGGGAACTATGGCTACACCTTC	CASSGGGTGNYGYTF
TRBJ2-7	NA	TRBV11-1	NA	TGTGCCAGCAGCTTAGCTCCGTCATACGAGCAGTACTTC	CASSLAPSYEQYF
TRBJ2-3	TRBD2	TRBV4-1	once	TGCGCCAGCAGCTTGAATCCCGGGACTAGCGGGAGCACAGATACGCAGTATTTT	CASSLNPGTSGSTDTQYF
TRBJ2-1	TRBD2	TRBV27	NA	TGTGCCAGCAGTTTTAGCGGGCCGACCAATGAGCAGTTCTTC	CASSFSGPTNEQFF
TRBJ2-2	NA	TRBV30	NA	TGTGCCTGGAGTGTGTTGCCCGCGAACACCGGGGAGCTGTTTTTT	CAWSVLPANTGELFF
TRBJ1-2	NA	TRBV19	NA	TGTGCCAGTAGCCCTCGGACACCTCTCCATGGCTACACCTTC	CASSPRTPLHGYTF
TRBJ1-3	NA	TRBV7-9	NA	TGTGCCAGCAGCTTAGTAGGGGCCAAAAGATCTGGAAACACCATATATTTT	CASSLVGAKRSGNTIYF
TRBJ1-1	NA	TRBV15	few	TGTGCCACCAGTCCCATGAACACTGAAGCTTTCTTT	CATSPMNTEAFF
TRBJ1-2	NA	TRBV30	NA	TGTGCCTGGAGTACGGCCGGTTACTATGGCTACACCTTC	CAWSTAGYYGYTF
TRBJ2-2	NA	TRBV11-2	NA	TGTGCCAGCAGCTTCGAACGTACCGGGGAGCTGTTTTTT	CASSFERTGELFF
TRBJ2-3	NA	TRBV6-6	NA	TGTGCCAGCAGGTACGACGCGGGGAACACAGATACGCAGTATTTT	CASRYDAGNTDTQYF
TRBJ1-3	NA	TRBV6-6	NA	TGTGCCAGCAGTATAACAGGAATCTCTGGAAACACCATATATTTT	CASSITGISGNTIYF
TRBJ2-1	TRBD2	TRBV9	NA	TGTGCCAGCAGCGTAGCTCTCGGGACTAGCGGGGCAAATGAGCAGTTCTTC	CASSVALGTSGANEQFF
TRBJ1-3	NA	TRBV19	NA	TGTGCCAGTGCGACTGATGGAAACACCATATATTTT	CASATDGNTIYF
TRBJ1-5	NA	TRBV19	NA	TGTGCCAGTAGCAGGGGACACAATCAGCCCCAGCATTTT	CASSRGHNQPQHF
TRBJ2-5	NA	TRBV7-9	NA	TGTGCCAGCAGCTTAGATTACAGGAGACAGTACTTC	CASSLDYRRQYF
TRBJ2-7	TRBD1	TRBV5-1	NA	TGCGCCAGCAGCTTAGACAGGGTAAACGAGCAGTACTTC	CASSLDRVNEQYF
TRBJ1-1	NA	TRBV30	NA	TGTGCCTGGAGTGTATGGGGGGCTGACACTGAAGCTTTCTTT	CAWSVWGADTEAFF
TRBJ2-1	TRBD2	TRBV30	NA	TGTGCATTCAGACTAGCGGGCTACAATGAGCAGTTCTTC	CAFRLAGYNEQFF